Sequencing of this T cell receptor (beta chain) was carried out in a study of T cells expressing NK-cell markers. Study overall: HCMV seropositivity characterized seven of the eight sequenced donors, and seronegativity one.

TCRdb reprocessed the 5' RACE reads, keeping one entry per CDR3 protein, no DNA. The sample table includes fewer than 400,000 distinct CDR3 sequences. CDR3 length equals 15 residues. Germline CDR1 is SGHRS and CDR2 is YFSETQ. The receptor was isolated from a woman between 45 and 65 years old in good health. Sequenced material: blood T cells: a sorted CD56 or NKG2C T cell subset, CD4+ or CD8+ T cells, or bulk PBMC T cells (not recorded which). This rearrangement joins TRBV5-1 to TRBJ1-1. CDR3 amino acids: CASSLSGGLNTEAFF.